This T cell receptor beta chain was documented in a study of blood T cell repertoires in COVID-19. Study overall: COVID-19 samples collected from the United States, Italy and Spain covered acute and convalescent phases. The cDNA or gDNA used as material had been derived from T cells, B-cell-depleted T cells, or PBMCs.

This clone was seen a handful of times. Methods used by the authors: Estimation of nucleated cell counts relied on the amplification of reference gene primers. Sequencing used immunoSEQ multiplex PCR; TCRdb keeps in-frame clones, though not all of them. The D gene and trimming were derived from the DNA, and the V and J assignments and clone size from that table. The table shows approximately 130,000 clones, with around 88% occurring only once. Germline V gene data show CDR1 as DFQATT and CDR2 as SNEGSKA (reference sequence). Trimming took 3 bases from V and 7 from J, leaving 16 bases between them. The CDR3 is made up of 14 amino acids.

V usage is TRBV20-1 and J usage is TRBJ1-5, with TRBD1 as a possible D gene (6 bases). Material: peripheral blood. This clonotype was sampled from a woman aged 50 to 60 who had recovered from COVID-19. In DNA form, the CDR3 reads TGCAGTGCTAGTCAGGGCAGGGGCGGCCAGCCCCAGCATTTT. Translated, it gives CSASQGRGGQPQHF.